This T cell receptor beta chain was documented in a study of technical replicates of blood from a few donors. The CDR3 consists of 10 residues. Germline CDR1 MNHEY, CDR2 SVGAGI. TCRdb's copy holds only in-frame clones and misses some; the assay was immunoSEQ multiplex PCR. The sample shows 80,000 or so clones, under 95% of them seen only once. This receptor was identified in a human donor in good health. Sample: T cells isolated from PBMCs. The chain recombines TRBV6-5 with TRBJ2-2; D is perhaps TRBD2 (5 bases). CDR3 sequence (DNA): TGTGCAGTGGGAGCCGGGGAGCTGTTTTTT. This codes for CAVGAGELFF.